This TCR beta chain comes out of a study of neurological immune-mediated disorders. About the study: Relapsing-remitting disease affected roughly 31, and secondary progressive 3, of roughly 34 multiple sclerosis patients. General observations from the study: Among 34 multiple sclerosis patients, phylogenetic grouping put the repertoires of 18 into a single related-CDR3 cluster, a possible signature.

TCRdb ran MiXCR on the 5' RACE reads and lists one entry per CDR3 protein. This table holds some 87,000 distinct CDR3 sequences, 5.8% found once. Many counts were recorded for this clonotype. No antigen is known for it. From germline, CDR1 is MNHEY and CDR2 SMNVEV (reference sequence). Trimming cost V 4 bases and J 4 bases; bases outside gene matches: 6. The CDR3 consists of 15 residues. Specified time point: longitudinal time-point 2. This chain uses TRBV27 with TRBJ2-2; 7 bases match TRBD1. This receptor was obtained from a woman aged 55-70 years with multiple sclerosis. What was sequenced was PBMCs. The chain's CDR3 is CASSYRGVGTGELFF. The CDR3 DNA follows: TGTGCCAGCAGTTACAGGGGCGTGGGCACCGGGGAGCTGTTTTTT.